These 18 T cell receptor beta chains originate from one sample sequenced in a study of response to subunit inactivated influenza vaccine. TCRdb reprocessed the RT-PCR reads with MiXCR, giving one entry per CDR3 protein. The table lists roughly 460,000 distinct CDR3 sequences, about a tenth of them singletons. The input for sequencing was PBMCs from blood, taken 40 to 50 days after vaccination. These TCRs come from a man aged 45-65 years who received an inactivated influenza vaccine.

In its sample, this clonotype was seen a few times. The chain recombines TRBV5-1 with TRBJ1-4; D is undetermined. CDR3 length: 14 residues. Trimming cost V 2 bases and J 0 bases, with 5 bases left between them. Germline CDR1 is SGHRS and CDR2 is YFSETQ. The CDR3 DNA sequence: TGCGCCAGCAGCTTTAGGTCAACTAATGAAAAACTGTTTTTT. Amino acid sequence: CASSFRSTNEKLFF.

The rearrangement joins TRBV27 to TRBJ2-3; a weak D match, TRBD2 (5 bases). V shed 0 bases and J shed 3 bases, with 10 bases lying between them. The CDR3 loop spans 15 amino acids. The V gene's germline CDR1 is MNHEY and CDR2 SMNVEV (reference sequence). CDR3 sequence: CASSLSTGRTDTQYF. The CDR3 DNA reads as TGTGCCAGCAGTTTATCGACGGGAAGGACAGATACGCAGTATTTT.

This clonotype has just a few counts. The chain links TRBV30 to TRBJ1-2; no clear D gene. Germline V gene lookup returns CDR1 GTSNPN and CDR2 SVGIG (reference sequence). V shed 5 bases and J shed 2 bases, with 9 bases lying between them. This CDR3 is 12 amino acids long. The CDR3 region has the DNA TGTGCCTGGTCAGGACGGAACTATGGCTACACCTTC. It encodes CAWSGRNYGYTF.

The chain couples TRBV7-1 to TRBJ1-1, with unresolved D. TRBV7-1 is known as an ORF, though its function is uncertain. V was trimmed by 3 bases and J by 1 base, leaving 9 bases between them. The length of the CDR3 is 14 residues. CDR3 sequence reads: CASSSPRKNTEAFF. The DNA for the CDR3 is TGTGCCAGCAGCTCTCCCCGTAAGAACACTGAAGCTTTCTTT.

This clonotype was seen a few times. The J gene is TRBJ2-1, the V gene TRBV28, with D unclear. Trimming removed 7 bases at V and 8 bases at J, with 12 bases between. The CDR3 is made up of 12 amino acids. The germline V gene has CDR1 MDHEN and CDR2 SYDVKM. In nucleotides, the CDR3 is TGTGCCAGCACCAATCCGCCCGATGAGCAGTTCTTC. Protein product: CASTNPPDEQFF.

This clonotype was observed a handful of times. This sequence joins TRBV5-6 and TRBJ2-3; D is undetermined. Trimming shortened V by 3 bases and J by 2 bases, and 13 bases separated the two germline ends. The CDR3 runs to 15 residues. CDR1 SGHDT and CDR2 YYEEEE come from the germline V gene. The CDR3 region has the DNA TGTGCCAGCAGCTGGTCCCCCTTCGACACAGATACGCAGTATTTT. Translating it yields CASSWSPFDTDTQYF.

The gene calls are TRBV7-9 and TRBJ2-2; unclear D gene. The germline V gene encodes CDR1 SEHNR and CDR2 FQNEAQ (reference sequence). The CDR3 has 13 amino acids. V lost 4 bases and J 1 base, leaving 4 bases between the germline ends. CDR3 sequence: CASSWLNTGELFF. The DNA of the CDR3 is TGTGCCAGCAGCTGGTTGAACACCGGGGAGCTGTTTTTT.

This chain joins TRBV11-1 and TRBJ1-5; TRBD1 matches 8 bases. In germline, CDR1 is SGHAT, CDR2 FQDESV (reference sequence). This CDR3 has 15 residues. V lost 6 bases and J lost 3; bases outside the gene matches: 7. This CDR3 is CASRVGDRINQPQHF. The CDR3, as DNA: TGTGCCAGCAGAGTTGGGGACAGGATCAATCAGCCCCAGCATTTT.

This clonotype showed up just a few times. V gene TRBV24-1 combines with J gene TRBJ2-5; no reliable D call. CDR1 and CDR2 (germline): KGHDR, SFDVKD. Trimming stripped 5 bases from V and 4 bases from J, with 13 bases between. The CDR3 contains 14 residues. This CDR3 reads CATSGAGLAETQYF. CDR3 DNA sequence: TGTGCCACCAGTGGCGCCGGGCTGGCAGAGACCCAGTACTTC.

This clonotype appeared many times. The V call is TRBV20-1, the J call TRBJ2-3; a possible D gene is TRBD2 (6 bases). This CDR3 is 14 amino acids long. V lost 2 bases and J lost 2, with 11 bases in between. Germline V CDR1 and CDR2: DFQATT, SNEGSKA (reference sequence). CDR3 coding DNA: TGCAGTGCTAGACGGGACTTGAACACAGATACGCAGTATTTT. Protein sequence: CSARRDLNTDTQYF.

The gene calls are TRBV4-1 and TRBJ1-2, with D maybe TRBD1 (5 bases). CDR1 is MGHRA and CDR2 is YSYEKL in the germline V gene. V lost 4 bases, J lost 3 bases, and 15 bases lay in between. This CDR3 spans 15 amino acids. CDR3 sequence: CASSRGTGFDYGYTF. The CDR3 coding sequence is TGCGCCAGCAGCCGCGGAACAGGTTTTGACTATGGCTACACCTTC.

V usage is TRBV10-3 and J usage is TRBJ2-5; TRBD1 aligns across 8 bases. The CDR3 is 12 residues long. CDR1 ENHRY and CDR2 SYGVKD come from the germline V gene. Trimming cost V 6 bases and J 3 bases; bases outside gene matches: 0. The CDR3 sequence is CAIRGQEETQYF. CDR3 DNA: TGTGCCATCAGGGGACAGGAAGAGACCCAGTACTTC.

In this sample, this clonotype turned up many times. The CDR3 is CASSPGQYGYTF. For the CDR3, the DNA is TGTGCCAGCAGCCCCGGACAGTATGGCTACACCTTC. The chain employs TRBV11-2 and TRBJ1-2; D is possibly TRBD1 (6 bases). The germline V gene has CDR1 SGHAT and CDR2 FQNNGV. Trimming took off 5 bases at V and 5 bases at J, with 9 bases between the two ends. The CDR3 has 12 amino acids.

Note on this clonotype: The germline gene is not matched at one end of the junction; a read error may be the cause. The chain uses TRBV4-1 and TRBJ2-2; 16 bases match TRBD2. The CDR3 has 19 amino acids. The germline CDR1 and CDR2 sequences are MGHRA and YSYEKL. The CDR3 DNA reads as TGCGCCAGCAGAGAGGTGGGGACTAGCGGGGGGGCGAAAACCGGGGAGCTGTTTTTT. Translation gives CASREVGTSGGAKTGELFF.

The gene calls are TRBV5-1 and TRBJ2-2; D call uncertain. Germline CDR1 SGHRS, CDR2 YFSETQ. V lost 0 bases, J lost 13 bases, and 16 bases lay in between. The CDR3 covers 14 residues. Here the CDR3 DNA reads TGCGCCAGCAGCTTGGAGTCCCAGAAAAACGCGCTGTTTTTT. Its translation: CASSLESQKNALFF.

This rearrangement joins TRBV4-1 to TRBJ2-7, with no clear D. From germline, CDR1 is MGHRA and CDR2 YSYEKL. The CDR3 covers 14 residues. V lost 1 base to trimming and J lost 2 bases, with 9 bases between them. The CDR3 nucleotides read TGCGCCAGCAGCCAAGGGCAGTTTACCTACGAGCAGTACTTC. Its protein is CASSQGQFTYEQYF.

This clonotype was seen many times. One end of the junction is discordant with germline, which a read error may explain. The rearrangement joins TRBV20-1 to TRBJ2-5, with TRBD1 matching over 10 bases. CDR1 DFQATT and CDR2 SNEGSKA come from the germline V gene (reference sequence). The CDR3 extends over 14 amino acids. The CDR3 spells CSARGRQGAKTQYF. CDR3 in DNA: TGCAGTGCCAGAGGTCGACAGGGGGCGAAGACCCAGTACTTC.

The J gene is TRBJ1-3, the V gene TRBV4-1; 9 bases align to TRBD1. Germline V gene lookup returns CDR1 MGHRA and CDR2 YSYEKL. The J segment lost 1 base and the V segment lost 1 base, leaving 5 bases of the junction unmatched. This CDR3 has 17 residues. The CDR3 spells CASSQGGQGRSGNTIYF. The CDR3 DNA follows: TGCGCCAGCAGCCAAGGAGGACAGGGGAGATCTGGAAACACCATATATTTT.